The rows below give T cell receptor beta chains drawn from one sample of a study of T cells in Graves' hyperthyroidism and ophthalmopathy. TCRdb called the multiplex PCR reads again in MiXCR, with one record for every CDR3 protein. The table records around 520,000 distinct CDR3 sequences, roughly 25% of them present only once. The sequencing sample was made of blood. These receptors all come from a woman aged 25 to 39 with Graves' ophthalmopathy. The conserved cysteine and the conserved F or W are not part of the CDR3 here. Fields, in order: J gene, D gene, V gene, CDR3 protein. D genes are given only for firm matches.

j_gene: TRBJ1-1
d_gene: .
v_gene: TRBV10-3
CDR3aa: AISELAGKGSGTEAF

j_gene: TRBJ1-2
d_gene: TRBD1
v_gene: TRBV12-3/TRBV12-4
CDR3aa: ASSETTGVVYGYT

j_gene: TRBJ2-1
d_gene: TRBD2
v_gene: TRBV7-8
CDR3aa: ASSLVSGGAGSSYNEQF

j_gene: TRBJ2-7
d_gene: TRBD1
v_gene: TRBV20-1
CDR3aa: SARTGGHEQY

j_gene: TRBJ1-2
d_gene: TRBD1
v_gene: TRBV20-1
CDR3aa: SARDLWTGGKLPSNYGYT

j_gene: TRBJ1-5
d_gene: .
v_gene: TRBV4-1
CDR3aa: ASSHSSQGFNDNQPQH

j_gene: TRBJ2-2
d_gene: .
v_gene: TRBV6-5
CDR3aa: ASSYGPSSGELF

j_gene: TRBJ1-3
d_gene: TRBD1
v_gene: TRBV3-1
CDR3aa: ASSESGRGNTIY

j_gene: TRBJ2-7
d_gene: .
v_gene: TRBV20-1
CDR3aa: SARVRVGEQY

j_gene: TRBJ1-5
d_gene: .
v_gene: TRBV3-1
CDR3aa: ASSQNGGGPNQPQH

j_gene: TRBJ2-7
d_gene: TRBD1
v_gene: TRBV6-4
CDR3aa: ASSYGDSPYEQY

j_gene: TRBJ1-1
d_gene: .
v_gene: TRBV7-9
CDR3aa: ASSLTVNEAF

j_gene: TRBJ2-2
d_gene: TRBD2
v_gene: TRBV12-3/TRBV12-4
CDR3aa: ASSPLQGGTGELF

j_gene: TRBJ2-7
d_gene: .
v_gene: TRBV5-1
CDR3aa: ASSLSGTTYEQY

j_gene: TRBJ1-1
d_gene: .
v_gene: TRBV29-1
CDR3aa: SVGRDGNTEAF

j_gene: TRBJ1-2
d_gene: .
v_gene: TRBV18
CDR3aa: ASSPPNGSGYT

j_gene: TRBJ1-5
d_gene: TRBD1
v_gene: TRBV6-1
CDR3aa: ASSSGQGENQPQH

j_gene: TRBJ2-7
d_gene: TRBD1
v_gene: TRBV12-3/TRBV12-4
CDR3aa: ASSLTRTGDEQY

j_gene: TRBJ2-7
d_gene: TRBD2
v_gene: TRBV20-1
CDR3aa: SARTIAGVSYEQY